The 11 T cell receptor beta chains below were found in one sample sequenced in a study of control samples from healthy donors and cancer patients. Clones were sequenced by immunoSEQ multiplex PCR, and TCRdb holds only the in-frame ones, with some missing. The table records 80,000 or so clones, around 95% of them present only once. The source material was blood. The receptors come from a woman aged 40 to 50 in good health.

The CDR3 protein is CAISESSDSPYEQYF. Here the CDR3 DNA reads TGTGCCATCAGTGAGTCTTCGGATTCTCCATACGAGCAGTACTTC. The chain recombines TRBV10-3 with TRBJ2-7; D is unclear. The CDR3 extends over 15 amino acids. The V gene lost 0 bases and the J gene lost 4 bases, with 13 bases spanning the gap. Germline V lookup: CDR1 ENHRY, CDR2 SYGVKD.

This clone appeared a few times. The chain combines TRBV7-7 with TRBJ1-2, with 8 positions matching TRBD1. The V and J ends lost 2 bases and 8 bases, in that order; junction bases with no gene match: 13. The CDR3 length is 16 residues. Germline CDR1 is SSHAT and CDR2 is FNYEAQ (reference sequence). CDR3 residues: CASSLNRWTGNLGYTF. CDR3 in DNA: TGTGCCAGCAGCTTAAATCGGTGGACAGGGAATCTCGGCTACACCTTC.

V gene TRBV24-1 combines with J gene TRBJ2-1; TRBD2 matches at 9 bases. V lost 3 bases to trimming and J lost 7 bases; unmatched junction nucleotides: 9. This CDR3 contains 16 residues. CDR1 and CDR2 from the germline V gene are KGHDR and SFDVKD. The CDR3 DNA sequence: TGTGCCACCAGTGATCCCCGAGGTAGCGGGAGTAATGAGCAGTTCTTC. Protein sequence: CATSDPRGSGSNEQFF.

The J gene is TRBJ2-7, the V gene TRBV5-6; D call uncertain. With 3 bases removed from V and 2 bases from J, the gap between germline ends came to 18 bases. This CDR3 region has 16 residues. Germline CDR1 is SGHDT and CDR2 is YYEEEE. The CDR3 loop is CASSSPLGVRAYEQYF. CDR3 coding DNA: TGTGCCAGCAGCTCGCCTCTTGGCGTGCGAGCCTACGAGCAGTACTTC.

The V call is TRBV18, the J call TRBJ2-7, with 8 bases that match TRBD1. Trimming took 1 base from V and 3 from J; bases not matched to a gene: 2. The V gene's germline CDR1 is KGHSH and CDR2 LQKENI. There are 14 residues in the CDR3. CDR3 protein: CASSPLGQGYEQYF. The CDR3 region has the DNA TGTGCCAGCTCACCACTTGGACAGGGCTACGAGCAGTACTTC.

The genes are TRBV6-5 and TRBJ1-2, with a possible D match to TRBD1 (6 bases). V was shortened by 5 bases and J by 5 bases, with 12 bases between the two germline ends. Germline CDR1 is MNHEY and CDR2 is SVGAGI. The CDR3 loop spans 13 amino acids. CDR3 nucleotide sequence: TGTGCCAGCAGTATCGGACAGACTTATGGCTACACCTTC. It is translated as CASSIGQTYGYTF.

The rearrangement links TRBV2 to TRBJ1-1; weak D call: TRBD1 (6 bases). V was pared by 3 bases and J by 9 bases, with 14 bases between. CDR3 size: 13 residues. Germline lookup yields CDR1 SNHLY and CDR2 FYNNEI. CDR3 in DNA: TGTGCCAGCAGTGACAGCGAGGGGGTACAAGCTTTCTTT. Translated: CASSDSEGVQAFF.

This chain links TRBV5-6 with TRBJ1-4, with D unclear. This CDR3 contains 16 residues. CDR1 is SGHDT and CDR2 is YYEEEE in the germline V gene. V was trimmed by 4 bases and J by 0 bases, leaving 13 bases between them. The DNA of the CDR3 is TGTGCCAGCAGCCTATCTTACTCTGCAACTAATGAAAAACTGTTTTTT. The encoded protein is CASSLSYSATNEKLFF.

The chain is built from TRBV27 and TRBJ2-1; 8 bases fit TRBD2. Germline V gene lookup returns CDR1 MNHEY and CDR2 SMNVEV (reference sequence). This CDR3 is built from 17 residues. The V and J ends lost 2 bases and 1 base, in that order; junction bases with no gene match: 7. The CDR3 DNA follows: TGTGCCAGCAGTTTAAAGGTAGCGGGGACATCCTACAATGAGCAGTTCTTC. Encoded protein: CASSLKVAGTSYNEQFF.

The gene calls are TRBV12-3 or TRBV12-4 and TRBJ1-5, with D unresolved. The CDR3 length is 12 residues. The germline V and J ends were trimmed by 7 bases and 3 bases, with 7 bases remaining between them. The DNA for the CDR3 is TGTGCCAGCACCAAAAACAATCAGCCCCAGCATTTT. This sequence encodes CASTKNNQPQHF.

The gene calls are TRBV13 and TRBJ2-3; 11 bases are a match to TRBD2. With 2 bases clipped from V and 2 bases from J, the junction kept 6 bases outside the gene matches. Germline assignment: CDR1 PRHDT and CDR2 FYEKMQ (reference sequence). The CDR3 sequence is 17 residues long. In DNA, the CDR3 is TGTGCCAGCAGCTTATTGACTAGCGGGGACGACACAGATACGCAGTATTTT. It translates to CASSLLTSGDDTDTQYF.